These 29 T cell receptor beta chains were all obtained from the same sample, sequenced in a study of beta chain features in type 1 diabetes. Isolated RNA was reverse transcribed in full, so expressed TCRB transcripts were sequenced. TCRdb keeps only in-frame clones here, not all; method: immunoSEQ multiplex PCR. The sample consists of over 700,000 clones, 15% to 20% of them appearing once. Input material: naive CD4+ T cells from blood. The source is a woman under 30 in good health.

This clone occurred a few times. The chain has TRBV2 and TRBJ2-1, with a tentative D call TRBD1 (7 bases). Germline V gene lookup returns CDR1 SNHLY and CDR2 FYNNEI. V was trimmed by 8 bases and J by 4 bases, leaving 18 bases between them. The CDR3 totals 15 residues. The CDR3 nucleotides read TGTGCCAGCGACGGGAGTGACAGGGTTTACAATGAGCAGTTCTTC. Translated: CASDGSDRVYNEQFF. The variable domain in full, completed from reference TRBV2 and TRBJ2-1, reads EPEVTQTPSHQVTQMGQEVILRCVPISNHLYFYWYRQILGQKVEFLVSFYNNEISEKSEIFDDQFSVERPDGSNFTLKIRSTKLEDSAMYFCASDGSDRVYNEQFFGPGTRLTVL.

This clone was seen only a few times. V gene TRBV6-1 combines with J gene TRBJ2-4, with D unclear. Germline-derived CDR1 and CDR2 are MNHNS and SASEGT. The CDR3 is 13 residues long. Trimming removed 5 bases from V and 5 bases from J, with 10 bases in between. CDR3 nucleotides: TGTGCCAGCAGTCCCACTCCCCAAAACATTCAGTACTTC. Translated, it gives CASSPTPQNIQYF.

The V and J genes are TRBV19 and TRBJ2-2, with D perhaps matching TRBD2 (5 bases). The length of the CDR3 is 14 residues. Trimming removed 6 bases at V and 5 bases at J, with 13 bases between. Germline V lookup: CDR1 LNHDA, CDR2 SQIVND (reference sequence). The DNA of the CDR3 is TGTGCCAGTAGACCTTTGGGCGGGACCGGGGAGCTGTTTTTT. Translated: CASRPLGGTGELFF.

This chain uses TRBV4-3 with TRBJ1-4; a possible D gene is TRBD1 (6 bases). Germline V gene data show CDR1 as LGHNA and CDR2 as YSLEER. Between the trimmed V and J ends, which lost 7 bases and 7 bases, there was a span of 25 bases. The CDR3 contains 17 residues. The CDR3 loop reads CASTPKATGGAREKLFF. The CDR3 DNA sequence: TGCGCCAGCACCCCAAAGGCTACCGGGGGGGCTCGTGAAAAACTGTTTTTT.

The count of this clone is one. The rearrangement joins TRBV6-5 to TRBJ2-6; tentatively, D is TRBD1 or TRBD2 (5 bases each). Trimming took 0 bases from V and 3 from J, leaving 9 bases between them. This CDR3 region has 16 residues. Germline V gene data show CDR1 as MNHEY and CDR2 as SVGAGI. CDR3 nucleotides: TGTGCCAGCAGTTACTCTAGTGGGGGTGGGGCCAACGTCCTGACTTTC. It encodes CASSYSSGGGANVLTF.

The V gene is TRBV20-1, the J gene TRBJ2-3, with no clear D. The V gene lost 6 bases and the J gene lost 11 bases, with 6 bases spanning the gap. The CDR3 has 8 residues. From germline, CDR1 is DFQATT and CDR2 SNEGSKA (reference sequence). The CDR3 loop reads CSAEKQYF. CDR3 DNA sequence: TGCAGTGCAGAGAAGCAGTATTTT.

This clone appeared a few times. V gene TRBV13 combines with J gene TRBJ2-2; TRBD1 aligns across 8 bases. The V gene's germline CDR1 is PRHDT and CDR2 FYEKMQ (reference sequence). The CDR3 covers 16 residues. V trimming: 10 bases; J trimming: 4 bases; junction bases outside the gene matches: 14. The DNA of the CDR3 is TGTGCCACCATGCGGGCTCCAGGGGGCGGCACCGGGGAGCTGTTTTTT. Its translation: CATMRAPGGGTGELFF. Looking up the rest from reference TRBV13 and TRBJ2-2 gives the full variable domain: AAGVIQSPRHLIKEKRETATLKCYPIPRHDTVYWYQQGPGQDPQFLISFYEKMQSDKGSIPDRFSAQQFSDYHSELNMSSLELGDSALYFCATMRAPGGGTGELFFGEGSRLTVL.

The sample holds a few counts of this clone. The chain links TRBV19 to TRBJ2-1; 7 bases agree with TRBD2. The CDR3 length is 16 residues. V was pared by 3 bases and J by 5 bases, with 10 bases of the junction left unmatched. The germline V gene encodes CDR1 LNHDA and CDR2 SQIVND (reference sequence). CDR3 protein: CASSIIPRESDNEQFF. The CDR3 DNA reads TGTGCCAGTAGTATTATCCCGCGGGAGTCGGACAATGAGCAGTTCTTC.

V and J are TRBV11-2 and TRBJ1-3; D might be TRBD1 (5 bases). CDR1 is SGHAT, CDR2 FQNNGV, per germline. V was shortened by 5 bases and J by 0 bases, with 11 bases between the two germline ends. The CDR3 extends over 15 amino acids. The CDR3 sequence is CASSLLTVSGNTIYF. CDR3 nucleotides: TGTGCCAGCAGCCTACTGACAGTCTCTGGAAACACCATATATTTT.

The sample holds a few counts of this clone. This sequence joins TRBV6-1 and TRBJ1-5; no clear D gene. Germline CDR1 is MNHNS and CDR2 is SASEGT. V shed 6 bases and J shed 1 base, with 4 bases lying between them. This CDR3 spans 12 amino acids. The CDR3 DNA is TGTGCCAGCAGCGGAAGCAATCAGCCCCAGCATTTT. Translating gives CASSGSNQPQHF.

A word on this clone: In the same sample, other DNA sequences code for this CDR3. The J gene is TRBJ1-1, the V gene TRBV5-1; maybe TRBD1 (6 bases). Deletions cut 4 bases from V and 1 base from J, with 8 bases between. CDR1 is SGHRS and CDR2 is YFSETQ in the germline V gene. CDR3 size: 13 residues. CDR3 in DNA: TGCGCCAGCAGCCCACAGGGGAACACTGAAGCTTTCTTT. Translation: CASSPQGNTEAFF.

Comment on this clone: This may stem from a read error, because a much larger clone lies one nucleotide away. The chain links TRBV4-3 to TRBJ2-3, with D uncertain. Germline-derived CDR1 and CDR2 are LGHNA and YSLEER. CDR3 length equals 12 residues. Trimming took 5 bases from V and 0 from J, leaving 3 bases between them. The CDR3 DNA reads TGCGCCAGCAGCTCTAGCACAGATACGCAGTATTTT. It specifies CASSSSTDTQYF.

This chain connects TRBV6-6 to TRBJ2-7; unclear D gene. The V gene lost 2 bases and the J gene lost 6 bases, with 8 bases spanning the gap. CDR3 length: 12 amino acids. The germline V gene has CDR1 MNHNY and CDR2 SVGAGI (reference sequence). DNA for the CDR3: TGTGCCAGCAGTTACCCGTTGGGCGAGCAGTACTTC. Its protein is CASSYPLGEQYF.

V gene TRBV20-1 combines with J gene TRBJ1-1, with 9 bases that match TRBD1. The CDR3 is made up of 10 amino acids. Germline-derived CDR1 and CDR2 are DFQATT and SNEGSKA (reference sequence). V shed 6 bases and J 12 bases; nucleotides not matched to a gene: 5. The CDR3 bases are TGCAGTGCAGCAGGACAGGGGACTTTCTTT. Residues: CSAAGQGTFF.

This clone was observed a few times. V is TRBV7-2 and J is TRBJ2-3, with D possibly being TRBD2 (5 bases). This CDR3 region has 14 residues. Trimming took off 3 bases at V and 4 bases at J, with 11 bases between the two ends. Germline CDR1 reads SGHTA; CDR2 reads FQGNSA. DNA for the CDR3: TGTGCCAGCAGCTTTGCGAGGGCACCAGATACGCAGTATTTT. It translates to CASSFARAPDTQYF.

The chain joins TRBV27 to TRBJ2-4, with 8 bases aligning to TRBD2. Germline lookup yields CDR1 MNHEY and CDR2 SMNVEV (reference sequence). The CDR3 totals 14 residues. V was pared by 0 bases and J by 9 bases, with 4 bases of the junction left unmatched. CDR3 residues: CASSLSRGLGIQYF. DNA for the CDR3: TGTGCCAGCAGTTTATCTAGGGGACTAGGCATTCAGTACTTC.

The table lists this clone with a few counts. The V call is TRBV9, the J call TRBJ2-6; 11 bases are a match to TRBD1. The length of the CDR3 is 17 residues. CDR1 is SGDLS, CDR2 YYNGEE, per germline. The trim removed 4 bases at V and 2 bases at J, leaving 5 bases unmatched. CDR3 bases: TGTGCCAGCAGCCCCGGGACAGGGGGTCCTGGGGCCAACGTCCTGACTTTC. This encodes CASSPGTGGPGANVLTF.

The genes are TRBV5-6 and TRBJ2-1; tentative D call: TRBD2 (6 bases). V was trimmed by 5 bases and J by 7 bases, leaving 16 bases between them. Germline V CDR1 and CDR2: SGHDT, YYEEEE. The CDR3 totals 14 residues. The CDR3 here is CASSYSMGLNEQFF. The CDR3 DNA follows: TGTGCCAGCAGTTATTCCATGGGACTGAATGAGCAGTTCTTC.

The chain employs TRBV6-7 and TRBJ2-7, with 10 bases that match TRBD1. TRBV6-7 is placed among ORFs of uncertain function. V was clipped by 7 bases and J by 2 bases; unmatched bases: 5. There are 14 residues in the CDR3. CDR3 protein: CASTRDRGPYEQYF. CDR3 DNA sequence: TGTGCCAGCACTCGGGACAGGGGCCCCTACGAGCAGTACTTC.

This clone was detected only a few times. The chain couples TRBV28 to TRBJ2-1; D remains ambiguous. Trimming removed 3 bases from V and 1 base from J, with 7 bases in between. The CDR3 consists of 14 residues. Germline V gene lookup returns CDR1 MDHEN and CDR2 SYDVKM. In DNA, the CDR3 is TGTGCCAGCAGTTTGCCTAGTTCCTACAATGAGCAGTTCTTC. Its translation: CASSLPSSYNEQFF.

This clone showed up just a few times. This chain links TRBV11-2 with TRBJ2-5; D possibly matches TRBD1 or TRBD2 (6 bases each). Germline lookup yields CDR1 SGHAT and CDR2 FQNNGV. The CDR3 spans 14 residues. V was clipped by 5 bases and J by 5 bases, with 15 bases between them. Written as DNA, the CDR3 is TGTGCCAGCAGCAGGGGGGCCGTGGGTGAGACCCAGTACTTC. Amino acid sequence: CASSRGAVGETQYF.

Comment on this clone: A read error may account for a junction end that differs from germline. The chain joins TRBV9 to TRBJ1-2; D call uncertain. This CDR3 has 14 amino acids. Germline V CDR1 and CDR2: SGDLS, YYNGEE. CDR3 sequence: CASGVGLSLGGYTF. The CDR3 bases are TGTGCCAGCGGCGTAGGCCTCTCCTTAGGTGGCTACACCTTC.

The V and J genes are TRBV5-1 and TRBJ2-3; D remains ambiguous. Germline V CDR1 and CDR2: SGHRS, YFSETQ. V shed 1 base and J shed 10 bases, with 13 bases lying between them. This CDR3 has 13 residues. This CDR3 reads CASSLPGTNSQYF. DNA of the CDR3: TGCGCCAGCAGCTTGCCCGGTACGAATTCGCAGTATTTT.

The chain carries TRBV10-3 and TRBJ2-1; D is perhaps TRBD2 (6 bases). CDR3 length: 13 amino acids. The V end was cut by 11 bases, the J end by 7 bases, with 18 bases between. Germline V lookup: CDR1 ENHRY, CDR2 SYGVKD. The CDR3 sequence: CAVTSNGGNEQFF. The CDR3 coding sequence is TGTGCCGTAACAAGCAATGGAGGGAATGAGCAGTTCTTC.

This chain connects TRBV6-1 to TRBJ1-1; 7 nucleotides match TRBD1. V was pared by 6 bases and J by 2 bases, with 6 bases of the junction left unmatched. Germline V gene lookup returns CDR1 MNHNS and CDR2 SASEGT. This CDR3 is built from 14 residues. CDR3 DNA: TGTGCCAGCAGGATTGGACAGGCAAACACTGAAGCTTTCTTT. It translates to CASRIGQANTEAFF.

This clone has only a few counts. This chain connects TRBV19 to TRBJ2-5; TRBD2 matches 10 bases. Germline CDR1 LNHDA, CDR2 SQIVND (reference sequence). This CDR3 comprises 14 residues. The V segment lost 5 bases and the J segment 5 bases; nucleotides outside the gene matches: 5. CDR3 bases: TGTGCCAGTAGTCCCAGACTAGCGGGTGAGACCCAGTACTTC. Translation: CASSPRLAGETQYF.

In DNA form, the CDR3 reads TGTGCCATCAGTGAGATGTATAGTCAGGGGAGGAACGAGCAGTACTTC. Encoded protein: CAISEMYSQGRNEQYF. The chain links TRBV10-3 to TRBJ2-7; D tentatively fits TRBD1 or TRBD2 (6 bases each). V dropped 2 bases and J dropped 5 bases, with 19 bases sitting between them. Germline-derived CDR1 and CDR2 are ENHRY and SYGVKD. The CDR3 sequence is 16 residues long.

This chain connects TRBV29-1 to TRBJ2-4; 12 nucleotides match TRBD1. This CDR3 spans 18 amino acids. Looked up from germline, CDR1 is SQVTM and CDR2 is ANQGSEA. The V and J ends lost 5 bases and 1 base, in that order; junction bases with no gene match: 12. The CDR3 DNA reads as TGCAGCGTTAACTCCGGGGACAGGGGGCGTTTTGCCAAAAACATTCAGTACTTC. This translates into CSVNSGDRGRFAKNIQYF.

The J gene is TRBJ1-1, the V gene TRBV7-5. TRBV7-5 represents a pseudogene. The CDR3 covers 14 residues. The CDR3 DNA sequence: TGTGCCAGAAGCTTAGTCGACCGATGGGCTGAAGCTTTCTTT. It specifies CARSLVDRWAEAFF.